The rows below give T cell receptor beta chains drawn from one sample of a study of blood T cells in healthy people across ages. MiXCR, run by TCRdb on the 5' RACE reads, gives a single entry per CDR3 protein. The profile covers about 970,000 distinct CDR3 sequences, with roughly 51% appearing a single time and 20% to 25% taken by the ten largest. The sequencing sample was made of blood. These receptors were obtained from a woman aged 60-75 years in good health. The conserved cysteine and the conserved F or W are not part of the CDR3 here. Only some rows state a clone size, as once, few, many or a class for expanded clones.

J	size	V	CDR3
TRBJ2-5	few	TRBV7-2	ASSLTLAAETQY
TRBJ1-1	NA	TRBV3-1	ASSHHGNTEAF
TRBJ2-2	once	TRBV29-1	SGMDRQGTGELF
TRBJ1-1	NA	TRBV7-2	ASSLRRQGTTF
TRBJ2-4	NA	TRBV6-5	ASSYSKGGGEQY
NA	NA	TRBV20-1	SAIKSGTSGYEQY
TRBJ2-3	NA	TRBV7-2	ASSQRRVADTQY
TRBJ2-1	NA	TRBV5-5	ASSLLRTGSYEQF
TRBJ2-7	NA	TRBV29-1	SVTTGVAYEQY
NA	NA	TRBV19	ASSKGAGQETQY
NA	once	TRBV5-1	ASSFNLLWNAGAARDPETQY
NA	NA	TRBV5-1	ASSETQGGTSEQY
TRBJ2-3	many	TRBV28	ASSPGTGGRTRMADTQY
TRBJ2-5	NA	TRBV29-1	SVAVQIRETQY
TRBJ1-1	few	TRBV6-5	ASSYSAQNSMNTEAF
TRBJ2-3	few	TRBV20-1	STGQGANTQY
NA	NA	TRBV7-2	ASSSWGMKTQY
TRBJ2-3	NA	TRBV29-1	SVVGSGQGDTQY
TRBJ2-1	NA	TRBV7-7	ASSLRLAGAEQF
TRBJ2-1	NA	TRBV7-9	ASSLPVARGNEQF
TRBJ2-5	few	TRBV7-8	ASSLELDRGGETQY
TRBJ1-5	NA	TRBV7-2	ASSSRDRGHEGNQPQH
TRBJ2-7	few	TRBV2	ASGYGSSYEQY
TRBJ1-5	NA	TRBV20-1	SAREGLQPQH
TRBJ1-1	NA	TRBV3-1	ASSPLGARGASEAF
TRBJ2-1	NA	TRBV28	ASSFRGSSSYNEQF
TRBJ2-7	NA	TRBV7-2	ASLPHTGAPYEQY
TRBJ2-2	NA	TRBV7-9	ASSFFDGPTGELF
TRBJ2-7	NA	TRBV30	AWMRRGLYEQY
TRBJ2-1	NA	TRBV20-1	SASLLDPGVVYNEQF
TRBJ2-5	NA	TRBV4-1	ASSQATGSQETQY
TRBJ2-1	NA	TRBV20-1	SAWWRSYNEQF
TRBJ2-5	NA	TRBV7-2	ASSRGHLETQY
TRBJ2-1	NA	TRBV24-1	ATSGEIDQSSYNEQF